This is a list of T cell receptor beta chains from one sample in a study of blood T cells in healthy people across ages. TCRdb re-derived calls from the 5' RACE reads in MiXCR, one entry per CDR3 protein. The sample contains about 1,600,000 distinct CDR3 sequences, 40% to 50% of which appear only once. The sample was blood. Receptor source: a woman between 18 and 29 years old in good health. Both conserved end residues are part of each CDR3. A D gene is named only where the DNA matches it firmly. Only some rows state a clone size, as once, few, many or a class for expanded clones.

j_gene | v_gene | d_gene | abundance | CDR3aa | CDR3nt
TRBJ2-5 | TRBV6-1 | - | - | CASSAPGWQETQYF | TGTGCCAGCAGTGCCCCCGGGTGGCAGGAGACCCAGTACTTC
TRBJ2-5 | TRBV10-2 | - | - | CASSGSGRETQYF | TGCGCCAGCAGTGGTTCAGGCCGGGAGACCCAGTACTTC
TRBJ2-7 | TRBV10-3 | TRBD1 | - | CAISGGQASSSYEQYF | TGTGCCATCAGTGGGGGACAGGCCTCAAGCTCCTACGAGCAGTACTTC
TRBJ2-1 | TRBV6-2/TRBV6-3 | - | - | CASSYSFGINEQFF | TGTGCCAGCAGTTACTCGTTCGGGATCAATGAGCAGTTCTTC
TRBJ2-3 | TRBV6-5 | TRBD2 | - | CASSYSTSGSSQYF | TGTGCCAGCAGTTACTCGACTAGCGGGAGCTCGCAGTATTTT
TRBJ2-2 | TRBV12-3/TRBV12-4 | TRBD1 | many | CASSLAGTGSFF | TGTGCCAGCAGTTTAGCCGGGACAGGCTCGTTTTTT
TRBJ1-2 | TRBV2 | TRBD1 | few | CASSEDRGIGYGYTF | TGTGCCAGCAGTGAAGACAGGGGAATCGGCTATGGCTACACCTTC
TRBJ1-1 | TRBV10-3 | - | - | CAIRSRGGEAFF | TGTGCCATCAGGTCACGGGGAGGTGAAGCTTTCTTT
TRBJ2-7 | TRBV11-2 | - | - | CASSTTDGSYEQYF | TGTGCCAGCAGCACGACGGACGGCTCATACGAGCAGTACTTC
TRBJ2-7 | TRBV3-1 | TRBD1 | - | CASSQGGQGAREQYF | TGTGCCAGCAGCCAAGGAGGACAGGGGGCTCGCGAGCAGTACTTC
TRBJ1-6 | TRBV20-1 | - | few | CSARLNSPLHF | TGCAGTGCCCGACTGAATTCACCCCTCCACTTT
TRBJ2-7 | TRBV6-1 | TRBD2 | - | CASSGLAGKSSYEQYF | TGTGCCAGCTCGGGACTAGCGGGGAAAAGCTCCTACGAGCAGTACTTC
TRBJ2-3 | TRBV6-2/TRBV6-3 | - | few | CASSLTSYITQYF | TGTGCCAGCAGCCTTACTAGCTACATTACGCAGTATTTT
TRBJ2-5 | TRBV5-6 | - | - | CASSLLRDSQETQYF | TGTGCCAGCAGCTTGTTGAGAGACTCCCAAGAGACCCAGTACTTC
TRBJ2-5 | TRBV12-3/TRBV12-4 | TRBD2 | - | CASSWTSGSSEQYF | TGTGCCAGCAGTTGGACTAGCGGGAGTAGTGAGCAGTACTTC
TRBJ2-3 | TRBV3-1 | TRBD2 | few | CASTSGTADTQYF | TGTGCCAGCACTAGCGGGACGGCAGATACGCAGTATTTT
TRBJ2-1 | TRBV20-1 | TRBD2 | - | CSAMTGLAVYNEQFF | TGCAGTGCTATGACGGGACTAGCGGTATACAATGAGCAGTTCTTC
TRBJ1-4 | TRBV7-2 | - | - | CTSNLSRPATNEKLFF | TGTACCAGCAACTTATCACGGCCAGCAACTAATGAAAAACTGTTTTTT
TRBJ2-3 | TRBV20-1 | TRBD1 | many | CSASLITGGSTDTQYF | TGCAGTGCTAGCCTAATTACAGGGGGAAGCACAGATACGCAGTATTTT
TRBJ1-1 | TRBV20-1 | - | - | CSARDPSTGLKNTEAFF | TGCAGTGCTAGAGATCCTTCGACGGGATTGAAGAACACTGAAGCTTTCTTT
TRBJ2-1 | TRBV7-9 | TRBD2 | few | CASSLLRGSTNEQFF | TGTGCCAGCAGCTTATTGCGCGGGAGTACGAATGAGCAGTTCTTC
TRBJ2-3 | TRBV9 | TRBD2 | - | CASSHTQGSGDTDTQYF | TGTGCCAGCAGCCACACTCAGGGTAGCGGGGACACAGATACGCAGTATTTT
TRBJ2-1 | TRBV5-1 | - | few | CASSTDGSYNEQFF | TGCGCCAGCAGCACGGACGGTTCCTACAATGAGCAGTTCTTC
TRBJ2-3 | TRBV5-4 | - | once | CASSSKDGLTDTQYF | TGTGCCAGCAGCTCCAAGGACGGACTCACAGATACGCAGTATTTT
TRBJ2-5 | TRBV3-1 | TRBD2 | few | CASSRLAGLGNQETQYF | TGTGCCAGCAGCCGATTGGCGGGACTAGGGAACCAAGAGACCCAGTACTTC
TRBJ2-7 | TRBV7-2 | - | - | CASSSLTYYEQYF | TGTGCCAGCAGCTCCCTCACCTACTACGAGCAGTACTTC
TRBJ2-7 | TRBV7-2 | - | - | CASSLEMGGYSYEQYF | TGTGCCAGCAGCTTAGAAATGGGGGGCTATTCCTACGAGCAGTACTTC
TRBJ1-5 | TRBV12-3/TRBV12-4 | - | - | CASSPDTGSRQPQHF | TGTGCCAGCAGCCCCGATACAGGGTCGAGGCAGCCCCAGCATTTT
TRBJ1-1 | TRBV5-5 | - | - | CASSLDSGVRGRLNTEAFF | TGTGCCAGCAGCTTGGATTCGGGGGTGCGGGGGCGCCTGAACACTGAAGCTTTCTTT
TRBJ2-5 | TRBV10-3 | - | - | CAISDITIGETQYF | TGTGCCATCAGTGATATTACCATAGGGGAGACCCAGTACTTC
TRBJ1-1 | TRBV11-2 | TRBD1 | - | CASSAGTGALTMNTEAFF | TGTGCCAGCAGCGCCGGGACAGGCGCCCTCACAATGAACACTGAAGCTTTCTTT
TRBJ2-7 | TRBV5-6 | - | - | CASSYQVPQEQYF | TGTGCCAGCAGCTATCAGGTGCCTCAAGAGCAGTACTTC
TRBJ2-1 | TRBV29-1 | - | - | CSVREPLGNEQFF | TGCAGCGTACGTGAGCCACTAGGCAATGAGCAGTTCTTC
TRBJ2-1 | TRBV5-1 | - | - | CASSPMGGSSYNEQFF | TGCGCCAGCAGCCCTATGGGTGGGAGCTCCTACAATGAGCAGTTCTTC
TRBJ2-1 | TRBV5-5 | - | few | CASSFYDNANEQFF | TGTGCCAGCAGCTTTTACGACAACGCCAATGAGCAGTTCTTC
TRBJ2-5 | TRBV5-1 | - | few | CASSVGGGTLQETQYF | TGCGCCAGCAGCGTCGGGGGCGGGACGCTCCAAGAGACCCAGTACTTC
TRBJ2-7 | TRBV20-1 | TRBD2 | - | CSAVGTSGVSYEQYF | TGCAGTGCGGTAGGGACTAGCGGGGTCTCCTACGAGCAGTACTTC
TRBJ2-1 | TRBV24-1 | TRBD2 | few | CATSPGGGGSEQFF | TGTGCCACCAGCCCCGGCGGGGGAGGGAGTGAGCAGTTCTTC
TRBJ2-5 | TRBV12-3/TRBV12-4 | TRBD2 | many | CASGALAGVTETQYF | TGTGCCAGCGGTGCTTTGGCGGGAGTTACAGAGACCCAGTACTTC
TRBJ1-6 | TRBV4-1 | - | - | CASSQGQPGSNSPLHF | TGCGCCAGCAGCCAAGGACAGCCGGGGAGCAATTCACCCCTCCACTTT
TRBJ2-5 | TRBV28 | TRBD1 | - | CASSLLSRQGEETQYF | TGTGCCAGCAGTTTATTATCACGACAGGGGGAAGAGACCCAGTACTTC
TRBJ2-1 | TRBV5-1 | - | - | CASSVEERQLEFF | TGCGCCAGCAGCGTGGAGGAAAGACAGTTGGAGTTCTTC
TRBJ2-3 | TRBV10-3 | TRBD2 | - | CAIGSGGATDTQYF | TGTGCCATCGGTAGCGGGGGGGCCACAGATACGCAGTATTTT
TRBJ2-1 | TRBV7-6 | TRBD2 | - | CASSRPTSGGYNEQFF | TGTGCCAGCAGCCGCCCTACTAGCGGGGGGTACAATGAGCAGTTCTTC
TRBJ1-1 | TRBV20-1 | - | - | CSADRQPEAFF | TGCAGTGCGGACCGACAACCTGAAGCTTTCTTT
TRBJ2-3 | TRBV18 | - | - | CASSPLPQGPSTDTQYF | TGTGCCAGCTCACCACTCCCCCAGGGGCCTAGCACAGATACGCAGTATTTT
TRBJ2-5 | TRBV20-1 | TRBD2 | - | CSARTSGGQETQYF | TGCAGTGCTCGGACTAGCGGGGGGCAAGAGACCCAGTACTTC
TRBJ2-2 | TRBV5-1 | - | - | CASSLWQANTGEPFF | TGCGCCAGCAGCTTGTGGCAGGCGAACACCGGGGAGCCGTTTTTT